This T cell receptor beta chain was recovered during a study of blood T cell repertoires in COVID-19. Repertoires were generated with immunoSEQ multiplex PCR, while TCRdb's copy carries only in-frame clones and drops some. The repertoire holds 20,000 to 30,000 clones, with about 91% as singletons. CDR3 length: 15 residues. Trimming at V came to 3 bases and at J to 2 bases, leaving 6 bases not matched to a gene. CDR1 and CDR2 (germline): LGHDT, YNNKEL (reference sequence). This chain uses TRBV3-1 (or the pseudogene TRBV3-2) with TRBJ2-5; the match to TRBD1 covers 7 bases. This TCR was sampled from a man between 65 and 80 years old with active COVID-19. Source material: peripheral blood. As DNA, the CDR3 is TGTGCCAGCAGCCACTCCGGGACAGCGCAAGAGACCCAGTACTTC. Its translation: CASSHSGTAQETQYF.